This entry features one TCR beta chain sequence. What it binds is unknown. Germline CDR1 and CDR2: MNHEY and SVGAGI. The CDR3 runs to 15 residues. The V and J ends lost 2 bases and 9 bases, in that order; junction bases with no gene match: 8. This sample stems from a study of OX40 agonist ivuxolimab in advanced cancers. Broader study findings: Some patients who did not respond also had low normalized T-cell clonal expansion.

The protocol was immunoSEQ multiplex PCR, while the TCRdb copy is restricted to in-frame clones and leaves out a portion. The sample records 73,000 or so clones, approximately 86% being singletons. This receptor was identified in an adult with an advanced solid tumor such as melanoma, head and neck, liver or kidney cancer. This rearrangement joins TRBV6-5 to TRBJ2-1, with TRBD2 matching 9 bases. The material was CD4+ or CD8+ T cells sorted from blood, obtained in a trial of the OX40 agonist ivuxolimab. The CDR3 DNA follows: TGTGCCAGCAGTTACGGGGCTAGCGGGAAGGGTGAGCAGTTCTTC. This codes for CASSYGASGKGEQFF.